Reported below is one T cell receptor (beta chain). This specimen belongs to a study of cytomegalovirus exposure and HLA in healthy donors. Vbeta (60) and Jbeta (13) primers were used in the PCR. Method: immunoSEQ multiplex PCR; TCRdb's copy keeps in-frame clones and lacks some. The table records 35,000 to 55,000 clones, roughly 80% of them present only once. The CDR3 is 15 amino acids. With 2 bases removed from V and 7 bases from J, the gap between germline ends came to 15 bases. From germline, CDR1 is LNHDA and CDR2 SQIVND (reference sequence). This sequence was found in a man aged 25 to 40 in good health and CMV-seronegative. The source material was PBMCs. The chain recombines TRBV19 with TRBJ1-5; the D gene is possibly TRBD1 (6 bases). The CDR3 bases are TGTGCCAGTAGTATAAGGCAGGGGATAGTGCAGCCCCAGCATTTT. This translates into CASSIRQGIVQPQHF.